These T cell receptor beta chains were read from a single sample in a study of shared clonotypes between healthy human individuals. Sequencing used immunoSEQ multiplex PCR; TCRdb keeps in-frame clones, though not all of them. The repertoire has over 1.4 million clones, roughly 96% of them found once; the top ten carry over 1%. The sequencing input was naive CD4+ T cells sorted from blood. Every receptor here comes from a man aged 25 to 40 in good health. The CDR3 runs from the conserved cysteine through the conserved F or W. Each record gives: clone size, J gene, D gene, V gene, CDR3 protein, CDR3 DNA. D genes are given only for firm matches. Only part of the rows carry a size: once, few, many, or a class if the clone is expanded.

-	TRBJ2-1	TRBD2	TRBV6-4	CASSSSGPNNEQFF	TGTGCCAGCAGCTCTAGCGGGCCGAACAATGAGCAGTTCTTC
-	TRBJ2-3	-	TRBV4-1	CASSQVPPYREITDTQYF	TGCGCCAGCAGCCAAGTACCCCCTTACAGGGAGATCACAGATACGCAGTATTTT
-	TRBJ1-2	TRBD1	TRBV11-2	CASRGGSPGYTF	TGTGCCAGCAGAGGGGGCTCGCCTGGCTACACCTTC
-	TRBJ1-5	-	TRBV28	CASSFGGNQPQHF	TGTGCCAGCAGTTTTGGCGGGAATCAGCCCCAGCATTTT
-	TRBJ2-5	TRBD2	TRBV9	CASSVGTPHSGRQLETQYF	TGTGCCAGCAGCGTCGGAACCCCTCATAGCGGGAGGCAATTGGAGACCCAGTACTTC
-	TRBJ2-7	-	TRBV27	CASRAWGGDAYEQYF	TGTGCCAGCAGGGCCTGGGGGGGCGACGCCTACGAGCAGTACTTC
-	TRBJ2-7	-	TRBV11-2	CASSLVWIYEQYF	TGTGCCAGCAGCTTAGTATGGATCTACGAGCAGTACTTC
-	TRBJ1-2	TRBD1	TRBV25-1	CASSGKGQQDGYTF	TGTGCCAGCAGTGGGAAGGGACAGCAGGATGGCTACACCTTC
once	TRBJ1-5	-	TRBV25-1	CASSGDTKGFIQPQHF	TGTGCCAGCAGTGGTGACACGAAGGGGTTTATTCAGCCCCAGCATTTT
-	TRBJ2-1	-	TRBV7-2	CASSLEVASYNEQFF	TGTGCCAGCAGCTTAGAGGTAGCCTCCTACAATGAGCAGTTCTTC
-	TRBJ2-2	-	TRBV19	CASSILAPATGELFF	TGTGCCAGTAGTATACTAGCTCCGGCCACCGGGGAGCTGTTTTTT
-	TRBJ2-1	TRBD2	TRBV14	CASSQAAGGYNEQFF	TGTGCCAGCAGCCAAGCAGCGGGAGGTTACAATGAGCAGTTCTTC
-	TRBJ2-7	-	TRBV29-1	CSVVDPGQSSYEQYF	TGCAGCGTTGTAGATCCTGGGCAAAGCTCCTACGAGCAGTACTTC
-	TRBJ2-7	TRBD2	TRBV11-2	CASSPSGTSSYEQYF	TGTGCCAGCAGCCCTAGCGGGACGAGCTCCTACGAGCAGTACTTC
-	TRBJ1-1	TRBD1	TRBV5-1	CASKGGDRGLNTEAFF	TGCGCCAGCAAAGGGGGGGACAGGGGATTGAACACTGAAGCTTTCTTT
-	TRBJ2-1	-	TRBV5-1	CASSLPGVEEQFF	TGCGCCAGCAGCTTGCCCGGGGTAGAGGAGCAGTTCTTC
-	TRBJ2-1	-	TRBV6-6	CASSRGPGGGGNEQFF	TGTGCCAGCAGTAGGGGGCCCGGAGGCGGGGGCAATGAGCAGTTCTTC
few	TRBJ2-1	-	TRBV10-3	CAISESYNEQFF	TGTGCCATCAGTGAGTCTTACAATGAGCAGTTCTTC
-	TRBJ2-3	TRBD2	TRBV29-1	CSVDGGLVGRSTDTQYF	TGCAGCGTTGACGGGGGACTAGTTGGGCGGAGCACAGATACGCAGTATTTT
-	TRBJ2-6	-	TRBV11-2	CASTYLGGKLSGANVLTF	TGTGCCAGCACCTACTTAGGGGGTAAACTCTCTGGGGCCAACGTCCTGACTTTC
-	TRBJ2-3	-	TRBV6-1	CASPMGGTQYF	TGTGCCAGCCCGATGGGGGGTACGCAGTATTTT
-	TRBJ2-3	TRBD1	TRBV5-1	CASSSDRGQGWATDTQYF	TGCGCCAGCAGCTCGGACCGCGGACAGGGGTGGGCAACAGATACGCAGTATTTT
once	TRBJ1-4	TRBD1	TRBV7-2	CASSLIRGSNEKLFF	TGTGCCAGCAGCTTAATCAGGGGGTCTAATGAAAAACTGTTTTTT
once	TRBJ1-3	-	TRBV28	CASRSGGKSSGNTIYF	TGTGCCAGCAGAAGTGGGGGGAAGAGCTCTGGAAACACCATATATTTT
-	TRBJ2-4	-	TRBV30	CAWRGAKNIQYF	TGTGCCTGGAGGGGGGCCAAAAACATTCAGTACTTC
once	TRBJ1-1	-	TRBV7-2	CASSLNSRDSEAFF	TGTGCCAGCAGCTTAAACAGCAGGGACTCTGAAGCTTTCTTT
-	TRBJ2-7	-	TRBV9	CASSVEAGGGYEQYF	TGTGCCAGCAGCGTAGAGGCAGGGGGAGGTTACGAGCAGTACTTC
-	TRBJ2-7	TRBD1	TRBV11-1	CASSLPSGTGAHEQYF	TGTGCCAGCAGCTTACCCTCGGGGACAGGGGCCCACGAGCAGTACTTC
-	TRBJ2-6	-	TRBV7-6	CASRGAGANVLTF	TGTGCCAGCAGGGGCGCTGGGGCCAACGTCCTGACTTTC
-	TRBJ1-5	TRBD1	TRBV5-8	CASSVRQGFNQPQHF	TGTGCCAGCAGCGTAAGACAGGGCTTCAATCAGCCCCAGCATTTT
-	TRBJ1-1	-	TRBV11-3	CASSTTGNTEAFF	TGTGCCAGCAGCACTACAGGTAACACTGAAGCTTTCTTT
-	TRBJ2-1	TRBD1	TRBV5-3	CARSSWTGLRDEQFF	TGTGCCAGAAGCTCCTGGACAGGCCTTCGAGATGAGCAGTTCTTC
-	TRBJ2-7	-	TRBV11-3	CASSLAMGNEQYF	TGTGCCAGCAGCTTAGCTATGGGGAACGAGCAGTACTTC
-	TRBJ1-1	-	TRBV6-5	CASSSRSGAGGTEAFF	TGTGCCAGCAGTTCAAGATCGGGTGCTGGGGGTACTGAAGCTTTCTTT
-	TRBJ2-1	-	TRBV28	CASSYANSYNEQFF	TGTGCCAGCAGTTACGCCAACAGCTACAATGAGCAGTTCTTC
-	TRBJ2-3	TRBD1	TRBV28	CASSLGTGTDTQYF	TGTGCCAGCAGTTTAGGGACAGGGACAGATACGCAGTATTTT
-	TRBJ2-1	-	TRBV28	CASSYRGRLQFF	TGTGCCAGCAGCTACAGAGGTCGGCTGCAGTTCTTC
-	TRBJ2-5	TRBD1	TRBV6-5	CASRPGTVQETQYF	TGTGCCAGCAGACCCGGGACAGTACAAGAGACCCAGTACTTC
-	TRBJ2-5	TRBD2	TRBV11-2	CASSPRLAANQETQYF	TGTGCCAGCAGCCCCAGACTAGCGGCCAATCAAGAGACCCAGTACTTC
-	TRBJ2-4	-	TRBV4-3	CARTPSFSWGNIQYF	TGCGCCAGAACCCCCTCTTTCAGTTGGGGAAACATTCAGTACTTC
-	TRBJ2-7	-	TRBV7-9	CASSFTGPTYEQYF	TGTGCCAGCAGCTTTACGGGGCCTACCTACGAGCAGTACTTC
-	TRBJ1-4	TRBD1	TRBV9	CASSISGTANEKLFF	TGTGCCAGCAGCATCTCCGGGACAGCTAATGAAAAACTGTTTTTT
once	TRBJ1-3	-	TRBV30	CAWSVGLPISGNTIYF	TGTGCCTGGAGTGTTGGTTTACCGATCTCTGGAAACACCATATATTTT
-	TRBJ2-1	TRBD2	TRBV5-4	CASSLGGASGSHEQFF	TGTGCCAGCAGCTTGGGGGGTGCTAGCGGGAGCCATGAGCAGTTCTTC
-	TRBJ2-3	TRBD2	TRBV7-2	CASSLWLAGGRSTDTQYF	TGTGCCAGCAGCTTGTGGCTAGCGGGAGGCCGTAGCACAGATACGCAGTATTTT
-	TRBJ1-5	-	TRBV28	CASRLETAGGQPQHF	TGTGCCAGCCGACTCGAGACGGCCGGCGGTCAGCCCCAGCATTTT
once	TRBJ1-1	TRBD1	TRBV5-4	CASSGPGQGATEAFF	TGTGCCAGCAGCGGCCCGGGACAGGGGGCCACTGAAGCTTTCTTT
-	TRBJ2-7	TRBD2	TRBV5-6	CASSLQTSGDSYEQYF	TGTGCCAGCAGCTTGCAGACTAGCGGGGACTCCTACGAGCAGTACTTC
-	TRBJ1-5	-	TRBV9	CASSVVSPQPQHF	TGTGCCAGCAGCGTAGTGAGCCCCCAGCCCCAGCATTTT
-	TRBJ2-3	-	TRBV4-1	CASSHVPVGQSTDTQYF	TGCGCCAGCAGCCACGTGCCTGTCGGGCAAAGCACAGATACGCAGTATTTT
-	TRBJ2-2	TRBD1	TRBV27	CASSFSRQGGIGELFF	TGTGCCAGCAGTTTTTCCCGACAGGGGGGAATCGGGGAGCTGTTTTTT
-	TRBJ2-3	TRBD2	TRBV10-1	CASSPHTSGTSTDTQYF	TGCGCCAGCAGCCCACACACTAGCGGGACTAGCACAGATACGCAGTATTTT
-	TRBJ1-1	-	TRBV10-3	CATTENTEAFF	TGTGCCACCACAGAGAACACTGAAGCTTTCTTT
-	TRBJ2-1	TRBD2	TRBV7-2	CASSPPGLAGTINNEQFF	TGTGCCAGCAGCCCTCCGGGACTAGCGGGGACTATCAACAATGAGCAGTTCTTC
-	TRBJ2-7	-	TRBV7-2	CASNRDGPYEQYF	TGTGCCAGCAACCGGGACGGTCCCTACGAGCAGTACTTC
few	TRBJ2-1	TRBD1	TRBV10-3	CAIRARQGTNEQFF	TGTGCCATAAGAGCCAGACAGGGCACGAATGAGCAGTTCTTC
-	TRBJ1-5	-	TRBV7-9	CASSFKNQPQHF	TGTGCCAGCAGCTTCAAGAATCAGCCCCAGCATTTT
-	TRBJ1-5	-	TRBV5-8	CASSFGSDSNQPQHF	TGTGCCAGCAGTTTCGGATCTGATAGCAATCAGCCCCAGCATTTT
-	TRBJ2-7	-	TRBV2	CASRRTAASYEQYF	TGTGCCAGCCGGAGGACAGCGGCCTCCTACGAGCAGTACTTC
-	TRBJ2-2	TRBD2	TRBV30	CAWRAGESNTGELFF	TGTGCCTGGAGAGCGGGAGAGTCGAACACCGGGGAGCTGTTTTTT